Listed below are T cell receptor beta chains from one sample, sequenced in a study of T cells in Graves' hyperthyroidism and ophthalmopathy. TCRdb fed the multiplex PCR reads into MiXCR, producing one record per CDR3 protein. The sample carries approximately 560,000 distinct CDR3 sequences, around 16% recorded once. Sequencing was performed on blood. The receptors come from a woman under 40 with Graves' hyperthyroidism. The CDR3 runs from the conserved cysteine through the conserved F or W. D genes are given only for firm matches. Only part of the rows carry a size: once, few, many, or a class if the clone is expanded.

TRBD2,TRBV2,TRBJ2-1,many,CASSREPGLAGDNEQFF,TGTGCCAGCAGTCGTGAACCCGGTTTAGCGGGAGACAATGAGCAGTTCTTC
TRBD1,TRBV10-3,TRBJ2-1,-,CAISSRDRDDNEQFF,TGTGCCATCAGTTCAAGGGACAGGGATGACAATGAGCAGTTCTTC
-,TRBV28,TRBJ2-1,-,CASSSHSYRANEQFF,TGTGCCAGCAGTTCGCACTCCTACAGGGCAAATGAGCAGTTCTTC
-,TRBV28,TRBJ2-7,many,CASTKGWRGRWDEQYF,TGTGCCAGCACCAAGGGCTGGAGGGGGCGCTGGGACGAGCAGTACTTC
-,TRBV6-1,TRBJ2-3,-,CASSAWGSHRNTDTQYF,TGTGCCAGCAGTGCCTGGGGGAGCCATAGGAACACAGATACGCAGTATTTT
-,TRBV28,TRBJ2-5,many,CASSVRDRETQYF,TGTGCCAGCAGCGTCAGGGACCGGGAGACCCAGTACTTC
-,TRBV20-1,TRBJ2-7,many,CSASGRANEQYF,TGCAGTGCTAGTGGGCGGGCGAACGAGCAGTACTTC
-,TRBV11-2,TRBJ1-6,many,CASSLRNSPLHF,TGTGCCAGCAGCTTAAGGAATTCACCCCTCCACTTT
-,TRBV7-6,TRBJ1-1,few,CASSLGVGAEAFF,TGTGCCAGCAGCCTTGGGGTGGGCGCTGAAGCTTTCTTT
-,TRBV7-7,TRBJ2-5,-,CASSSYEGGQETQYF,TGTGCTAGCAGCTCCTACGAGGGGGGCCAAGAGACCCAGTACTTC
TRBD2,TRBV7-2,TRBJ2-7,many,CASAQGLAGSYEQYF,TGTGCCAGCGCCCAGGGACTAGCGGGTTCCTACGAGCAGTACTTC
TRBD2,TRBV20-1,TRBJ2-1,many,CSAAGLAVANEQFF,TGCAGTGCCGCGGGACTAGCGGTTGCCAATGAGCAGTTCTTC
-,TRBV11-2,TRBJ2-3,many,CASRFGGADTQYF,TGTGCCAGCAGATTTGGGGGAGCAGATACGCAGTATTTT
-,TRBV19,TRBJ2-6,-,CASSIGPGANVLTF,TGTGCCAGTAGTATAGGACCCGGGGCCAACGTCCTGACTTTC
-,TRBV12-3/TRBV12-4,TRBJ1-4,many,CASSDGPNGEKLFF,TGTGCCAGCAGTGACGGGCCAAATGGGGAAAAACTGTTTTTT
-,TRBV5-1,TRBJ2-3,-,CASSLVLDNTQYF,TGCGCCAGCAGCTTGGTGTTGGACAATACGCAGTATTTT
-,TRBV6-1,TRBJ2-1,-,CASTGLYNEQFF,TGTGCCAGCACCGGACTTTACAATGAGCAGTTCTTC
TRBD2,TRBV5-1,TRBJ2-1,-,CASSLGRDRGLTSGRAFYNEQFF,TGCGCCAGCAGCTTGGGACGGGACAGGGGCCTTACTAGCGGGAGGGCCTTTTACAATGAGCAGTTCTTC
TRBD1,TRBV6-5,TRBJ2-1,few,CASSYDRVINNEQFF,TGTGCCAGCAGTTACGACAGGGTAATCAACAATGAGCAGTTCTTC
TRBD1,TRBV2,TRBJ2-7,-,CASRGGTGYYEQYF,TGTGCCAGCAGGGGCGGGACAGGGTACTACGAGCAGTACTTC
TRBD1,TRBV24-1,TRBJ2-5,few,CATSELTGGNRETQYF,TGTGCCACCAGTGAACTGACAGGGGGCAATCGAGAGACCCAGTACTTC
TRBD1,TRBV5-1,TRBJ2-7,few,CASSLAPGQAKYEQYF,TGCGCCAGCAGCTTGGCCCCGGGACAGGCGAAATACGAGCAGTACTTC
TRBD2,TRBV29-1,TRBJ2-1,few,CSVEGTSGSSYNEQFF,TGCAGCGTTGAAGGAACTAGCGGGAGCTCCTACAATGAGCAGTTCTTC
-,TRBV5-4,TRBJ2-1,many,CASSWQGSGANEQFF,TGTGCCAGCAGCTGGCAGGGGTCGGGAGCCAATGAGCAGTTCTTC
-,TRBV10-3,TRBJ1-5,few,CAISESVAKGGNQPQHF,TGTGCCATCAGTGAGTCGGTAGCAAAGGGGGGCAATCAGCCCCAGCATTTT
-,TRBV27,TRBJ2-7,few,CASSFGETEQYF,TGTGCCAGCAGTTTCGGAGAAACCGAGCAGTACTTC
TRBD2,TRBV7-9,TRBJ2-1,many,CASSISGTTYNEQFF,TGTGCCAGCAGCATATCCGGGACTACGTACAATGAGCAGTTCTTC
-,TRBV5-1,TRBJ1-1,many,CASSLVPGPYTEAFF,TGCGCCAGCAGCTTGGTCCCAGGGCCCTACACTGAAGCTTTCTTT
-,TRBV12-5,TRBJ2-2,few,CASGFSGRGTGELFF,TGTGCTAGTGGTTTTAGTGGCCGAGGGACCGGGGAGCTGTTTTTT
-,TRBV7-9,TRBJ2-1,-,CASEAVIYNEQFF,TGTGCCAGCGAAGCGGTAATCTACAATGAGCAGTTCTTC
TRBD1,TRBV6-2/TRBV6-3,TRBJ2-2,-,CASSPYYRDSLTGELFF,TGTGCCAGCAGTCCCTATTACCGGGACAGTCTTACCGGGGAGCTGTTTTTT